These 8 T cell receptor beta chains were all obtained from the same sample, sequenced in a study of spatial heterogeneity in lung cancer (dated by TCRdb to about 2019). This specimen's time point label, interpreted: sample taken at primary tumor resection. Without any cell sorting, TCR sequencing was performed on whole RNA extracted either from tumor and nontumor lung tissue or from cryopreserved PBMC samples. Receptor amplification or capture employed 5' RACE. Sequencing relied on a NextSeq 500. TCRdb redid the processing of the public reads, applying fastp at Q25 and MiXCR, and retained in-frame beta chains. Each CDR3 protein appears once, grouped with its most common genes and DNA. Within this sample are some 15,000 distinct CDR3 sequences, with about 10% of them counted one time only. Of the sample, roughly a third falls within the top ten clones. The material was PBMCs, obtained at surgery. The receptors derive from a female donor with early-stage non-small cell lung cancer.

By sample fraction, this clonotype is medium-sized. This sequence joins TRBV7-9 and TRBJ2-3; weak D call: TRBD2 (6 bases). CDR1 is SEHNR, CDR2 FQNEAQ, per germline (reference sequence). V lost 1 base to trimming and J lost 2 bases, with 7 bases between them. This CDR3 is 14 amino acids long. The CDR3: CASSLGGDTDTQYF. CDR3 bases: TGTGCCAGCAGCTTAGGCGGGGACACAGATACGCAGTATTTT.

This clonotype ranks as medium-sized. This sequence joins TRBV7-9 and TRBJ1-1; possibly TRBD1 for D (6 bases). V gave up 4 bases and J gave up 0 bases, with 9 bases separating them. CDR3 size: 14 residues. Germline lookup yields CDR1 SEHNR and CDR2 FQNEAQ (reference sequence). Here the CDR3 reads CASSSGQLNTEAFF. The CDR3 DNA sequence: TGTGCCAGCAGCTCCGGACAGCTGAACACTGAAGCTTTCTTT.

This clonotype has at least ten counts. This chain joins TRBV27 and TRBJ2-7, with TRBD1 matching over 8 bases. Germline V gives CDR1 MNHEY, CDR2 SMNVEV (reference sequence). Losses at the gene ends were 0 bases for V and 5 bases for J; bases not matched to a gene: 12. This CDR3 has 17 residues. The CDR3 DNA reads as TGTGCCAGCAGTTTATCTGGCCAGGGGGCGCCTTATAACGAGCAGTACTTC. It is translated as CASSLSGQGAPYNEQYF.

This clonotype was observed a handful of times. The CDR3 reads CASSLAGNYGYTF. As DNA, the CDR3 is TGTGCCAGCAGTTTGGCAGGAAACTATGGCTACACCTTC. This chain joins TRBV27 and TRBJ1-2; no reliable D call. The V gene lost 3 bases and the J gene lost 2 bases, with 7 bases spanning the gap. The length of the CDR3 is 13 residues. Germline V gene lookup returns CDR1 MNHEY and CDR2 SMNVEV (reference sequence).

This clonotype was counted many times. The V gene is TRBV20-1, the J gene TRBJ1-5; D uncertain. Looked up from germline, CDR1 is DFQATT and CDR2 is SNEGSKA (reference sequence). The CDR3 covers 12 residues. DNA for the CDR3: TGCAGGCGCGCGACTAGCAATCAGCCCCAGCATTTT. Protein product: CRRATSNQPQHF.

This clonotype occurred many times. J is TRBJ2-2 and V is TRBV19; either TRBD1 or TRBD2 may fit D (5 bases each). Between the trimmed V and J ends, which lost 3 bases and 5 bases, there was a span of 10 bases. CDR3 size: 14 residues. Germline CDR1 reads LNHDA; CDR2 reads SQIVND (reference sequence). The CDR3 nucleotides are TGTGCCAGTAGTATCCTGTGGGGGACCGGGGAGCTGTTTTTT. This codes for CASSILWGTGELFF.

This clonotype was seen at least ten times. The CDR3 nucleotides are TGTGCCAGCAGCTTACCTCTCACAGGGGGAAGCGAGCAGTACTTC. This codes for CASSLPLTGGSEQYF. This rearrangement joins TRBV7-6 to TRBJ2-7; 8 bases map to TRBD1. J gave up 6 bases and V 2 bases, and 9 bases lay outside the gene matches. The length of the CDR3 is 15 residues. The germline CDR1 and CDR2 sequences are SGHVS and FNYEAQ.

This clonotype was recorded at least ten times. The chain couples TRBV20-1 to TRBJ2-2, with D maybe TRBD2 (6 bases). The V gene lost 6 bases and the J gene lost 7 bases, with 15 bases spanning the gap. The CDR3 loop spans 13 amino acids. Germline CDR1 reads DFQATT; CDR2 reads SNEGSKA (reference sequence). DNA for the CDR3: TGCAGTGCCATCGGGGGACGGAGCGGGGAGCTGTTTTTT. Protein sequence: CSAIGGRSGELFF.